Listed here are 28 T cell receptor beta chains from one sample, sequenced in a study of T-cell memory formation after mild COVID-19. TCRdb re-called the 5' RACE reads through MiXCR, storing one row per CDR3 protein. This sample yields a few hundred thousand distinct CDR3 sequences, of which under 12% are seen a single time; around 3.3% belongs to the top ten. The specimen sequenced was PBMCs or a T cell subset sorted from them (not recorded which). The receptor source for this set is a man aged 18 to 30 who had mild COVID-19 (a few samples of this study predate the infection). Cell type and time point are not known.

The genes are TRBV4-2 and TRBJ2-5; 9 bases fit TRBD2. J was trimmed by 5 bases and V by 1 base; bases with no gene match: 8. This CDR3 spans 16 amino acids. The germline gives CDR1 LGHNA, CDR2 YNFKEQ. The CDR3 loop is CASSQAQSSGEETQYF. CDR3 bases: TGTGCCAGCAGCCAAGCGCAGTCTAGCGGGGAGGAGACCCAGTACTTC.

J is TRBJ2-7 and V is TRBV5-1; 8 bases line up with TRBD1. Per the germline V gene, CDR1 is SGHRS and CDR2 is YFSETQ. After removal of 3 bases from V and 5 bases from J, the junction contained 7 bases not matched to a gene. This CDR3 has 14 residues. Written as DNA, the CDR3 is TGCGCCAGCAGCTACCGGGACAGGTTGGACGAGCAGTACTTC. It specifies CASSYRDRLDEQYF.

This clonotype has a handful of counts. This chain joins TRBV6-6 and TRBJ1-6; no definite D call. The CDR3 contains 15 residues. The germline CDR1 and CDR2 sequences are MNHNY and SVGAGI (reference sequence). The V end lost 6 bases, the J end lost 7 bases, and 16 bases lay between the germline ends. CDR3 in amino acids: CASSLQSPTNSPLHF. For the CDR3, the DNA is TGTGCCAGCAGCCTCCAGAGTCCGACGAATTCACCCCTCCACTTT.

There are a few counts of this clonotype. CDR3 nucleotide sequence: TGTGCCAGCAGTGAATTTGTCACAGATACGCAGTATTTT. It encodes CASSEFVTDTQYF. The chain employs TRBV25-1 and TRBJ2-3, with D hard to call. Looked up from germline, CDR1 is MGHDK and CDR2 is SYGVNS. The CDR3 loop spans 13 amino acids. The ends were cut back, 1 base at V and 2 bases at J, with 4 bases in the middle.

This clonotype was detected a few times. This CDR3 is CASSLVGGGEQFF. CDR3 DNA: TGTGCCAGCAGCTTAGTAGGCGGGGGGGAGCAGTTCTTC. This chain links TRBV11-3 with TRBJ2-1, with 8 bases lining up with TRBD2. Germline V lookup: CDR1 SGHNT, CDR2 YENEEA. The CDR3 is 13 residues long. V was clipped by 1 base and J by 10 bases; unmatched bases: 3.

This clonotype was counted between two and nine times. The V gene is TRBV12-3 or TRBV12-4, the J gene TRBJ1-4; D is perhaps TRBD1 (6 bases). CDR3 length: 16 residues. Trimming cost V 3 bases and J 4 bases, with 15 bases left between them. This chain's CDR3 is CASSLNTGKSNEKLFF. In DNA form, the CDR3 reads TGTGCCAGCAGTTTGAACACAGGGAAAAGTAATGAAAAACTGTTTTTT.

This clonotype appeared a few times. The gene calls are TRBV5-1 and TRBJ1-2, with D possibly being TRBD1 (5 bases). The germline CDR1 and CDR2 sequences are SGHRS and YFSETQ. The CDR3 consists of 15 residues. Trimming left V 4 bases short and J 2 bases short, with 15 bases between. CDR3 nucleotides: TGCGCCAGCAGCCCTATTATTGGGGGGAACTATGGCTACACCTTC. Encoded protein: CASSPIIGGNYGYTF.

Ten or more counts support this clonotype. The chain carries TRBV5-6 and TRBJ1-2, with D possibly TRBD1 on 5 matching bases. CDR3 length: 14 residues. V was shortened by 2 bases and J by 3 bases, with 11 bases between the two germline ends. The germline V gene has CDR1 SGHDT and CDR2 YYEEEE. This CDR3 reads CASSLLSRDYGYTF. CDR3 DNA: TGTGCCAGCAGCTTACTTAGCAGGGACTATGGCTACACCTTC.

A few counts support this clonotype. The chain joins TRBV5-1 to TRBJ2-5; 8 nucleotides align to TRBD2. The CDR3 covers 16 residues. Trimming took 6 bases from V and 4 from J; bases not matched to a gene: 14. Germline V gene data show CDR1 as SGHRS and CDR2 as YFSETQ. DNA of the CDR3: TGCGCCAGCACTTGGAGCGGGAGCGGGCCTGCAGAGACCCAGTACTTC. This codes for CASTWSGSGPAETQYF.

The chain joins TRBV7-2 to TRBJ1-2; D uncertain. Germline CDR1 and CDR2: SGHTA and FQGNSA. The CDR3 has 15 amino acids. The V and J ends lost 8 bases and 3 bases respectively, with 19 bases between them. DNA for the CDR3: TGTGCCAGCCGACCCGCCCGGGTTCGGGACTATGGCTACACCTTC. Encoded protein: CASRPARVRDYGYTF.

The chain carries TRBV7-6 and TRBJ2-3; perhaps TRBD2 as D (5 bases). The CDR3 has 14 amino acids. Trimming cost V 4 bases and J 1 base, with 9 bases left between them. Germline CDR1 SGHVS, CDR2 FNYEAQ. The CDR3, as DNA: TGTGCCAGCAGCTCACTAGAGCGCACAGATACGCAGTATTTT. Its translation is CASSSLERTDTQYF.

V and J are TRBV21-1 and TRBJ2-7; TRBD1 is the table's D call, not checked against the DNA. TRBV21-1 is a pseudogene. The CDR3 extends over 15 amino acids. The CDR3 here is CASSKRGTGGYEQYF. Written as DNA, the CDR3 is TGTGCCAGCAGCAAAAGGGGGACAGGGGGGTACGAGCAGTACTTC.

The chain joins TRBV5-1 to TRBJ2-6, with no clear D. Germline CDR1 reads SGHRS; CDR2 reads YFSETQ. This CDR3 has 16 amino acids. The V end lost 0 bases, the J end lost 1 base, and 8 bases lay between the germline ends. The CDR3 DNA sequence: TGCGCCAGCAGCTTGGGTGTTGGATCTGGGGCCAACGTCCTGACTTTC. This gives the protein CASSLGVGSGANVLTF.

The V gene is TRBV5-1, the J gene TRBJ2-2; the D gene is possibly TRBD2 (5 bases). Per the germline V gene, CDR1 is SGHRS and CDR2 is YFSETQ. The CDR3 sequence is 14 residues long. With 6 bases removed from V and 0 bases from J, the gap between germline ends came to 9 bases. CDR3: CASNDYSNTGELFF. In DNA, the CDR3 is TGCGCCAGCAATGACTACTCGAACACCGGGGAGCTGTTTTTT.

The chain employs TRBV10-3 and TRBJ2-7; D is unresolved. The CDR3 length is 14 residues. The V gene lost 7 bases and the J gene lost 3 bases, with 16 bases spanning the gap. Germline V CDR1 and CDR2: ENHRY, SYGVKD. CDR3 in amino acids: CAIKQSPSGYEQYV. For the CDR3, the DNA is TGTGCCATCAAACAGTCGCCATCGGGCTACGAGCAGTACGTC.

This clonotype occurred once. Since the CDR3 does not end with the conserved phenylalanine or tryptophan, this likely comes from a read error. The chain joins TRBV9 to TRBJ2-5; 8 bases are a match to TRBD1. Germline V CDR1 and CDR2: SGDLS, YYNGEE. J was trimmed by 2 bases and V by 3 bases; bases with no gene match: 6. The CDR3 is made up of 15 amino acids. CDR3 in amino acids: CASSGRTGSQETQYL. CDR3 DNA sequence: TGTGCCAGCAGCGGAAGGACAGGGTCACAAGAGACCCAGTACTTA.

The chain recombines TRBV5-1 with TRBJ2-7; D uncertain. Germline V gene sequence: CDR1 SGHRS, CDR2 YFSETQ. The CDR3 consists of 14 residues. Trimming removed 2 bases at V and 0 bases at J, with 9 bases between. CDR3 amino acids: CASSFLGSSYEQYV. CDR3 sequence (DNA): TGCGCCAGCAGCTTTTTGGGAAGCTCCTACGAGCAGTACGTC.

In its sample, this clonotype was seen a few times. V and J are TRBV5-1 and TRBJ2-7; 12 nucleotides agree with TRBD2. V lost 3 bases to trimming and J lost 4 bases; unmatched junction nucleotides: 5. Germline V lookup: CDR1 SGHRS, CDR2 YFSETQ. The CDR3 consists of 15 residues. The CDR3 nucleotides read TGCGCCAGCAGCTCCGGACTAGCGGGAATGTACGAGCAGTACTTC. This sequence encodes CASSSGLAGMYEQYF.

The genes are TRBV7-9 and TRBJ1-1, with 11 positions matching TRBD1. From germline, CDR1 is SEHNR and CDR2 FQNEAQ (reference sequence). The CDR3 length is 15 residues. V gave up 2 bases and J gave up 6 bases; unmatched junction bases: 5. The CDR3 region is CASSLYSGQGAEAFF. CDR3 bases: TGTGCCAGCAGCTTATATTCGGGACAGGGGGCTGAAGCTTTCTTT.

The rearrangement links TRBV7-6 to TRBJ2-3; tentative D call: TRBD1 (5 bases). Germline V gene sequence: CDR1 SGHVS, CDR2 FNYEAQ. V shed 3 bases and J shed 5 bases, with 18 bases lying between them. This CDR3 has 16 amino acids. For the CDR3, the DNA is TGTGCCAGCAGCTTCCCCCTGGCAGGGCCCCGAGATACGCAGTATTTT. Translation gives CASSFPLAGPRDTQYF.

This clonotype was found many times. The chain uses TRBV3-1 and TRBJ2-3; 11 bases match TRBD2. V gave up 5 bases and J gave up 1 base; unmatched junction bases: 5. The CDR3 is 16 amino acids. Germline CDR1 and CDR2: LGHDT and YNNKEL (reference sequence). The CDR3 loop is CASSFVAGGGTDTQYF. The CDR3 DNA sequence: TGTGCCAGCAGCTTCGTAGCGGGGGGGGGCACAGATACGCAGTATTTT.

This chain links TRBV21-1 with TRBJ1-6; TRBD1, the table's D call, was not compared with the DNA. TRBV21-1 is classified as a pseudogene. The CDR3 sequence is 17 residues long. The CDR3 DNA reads TGTGCCAGCAGTTACTATGCCAGGACAGGGGGCGATTCACCCCTCCACTTT. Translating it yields CASSYYARTGGDSPLHF.

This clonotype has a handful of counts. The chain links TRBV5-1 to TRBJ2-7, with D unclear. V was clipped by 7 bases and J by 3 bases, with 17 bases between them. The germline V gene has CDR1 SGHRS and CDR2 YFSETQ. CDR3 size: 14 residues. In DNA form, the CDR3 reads TGCGCCAGCTCACCTGGGCGGCAAAACTACGAGCAGTACTTC. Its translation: CASSPGRQNYEQYF.

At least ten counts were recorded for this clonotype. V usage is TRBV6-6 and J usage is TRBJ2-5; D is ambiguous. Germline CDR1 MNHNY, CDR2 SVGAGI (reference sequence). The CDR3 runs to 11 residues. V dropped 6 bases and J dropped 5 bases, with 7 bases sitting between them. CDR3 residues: CASRKGETQYF. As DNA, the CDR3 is TGTGCCAGCAGGAAAGGGGAGACCCAGTACTTC.

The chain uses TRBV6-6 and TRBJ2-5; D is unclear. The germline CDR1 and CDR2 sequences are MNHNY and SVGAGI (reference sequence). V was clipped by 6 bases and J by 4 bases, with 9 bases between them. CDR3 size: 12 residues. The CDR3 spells CASSQDSETQYF. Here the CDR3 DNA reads TGTGCCAGCAGCCAAGACTCAGAGACCCAGTACTTC.

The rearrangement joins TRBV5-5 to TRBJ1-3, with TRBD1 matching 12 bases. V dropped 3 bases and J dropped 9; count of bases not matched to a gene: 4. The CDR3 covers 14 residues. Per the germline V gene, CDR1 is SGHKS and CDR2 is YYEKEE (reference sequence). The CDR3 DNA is TGTGCCAGCAGCTGGGGACAGGGGGCAAGCACCATATATTTT. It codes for CASSWGQGASTIYF.

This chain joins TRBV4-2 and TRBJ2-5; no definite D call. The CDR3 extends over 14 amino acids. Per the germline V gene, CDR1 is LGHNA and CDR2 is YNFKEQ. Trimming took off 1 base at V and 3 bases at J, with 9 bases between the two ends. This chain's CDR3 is CASSQAVGEETQYF. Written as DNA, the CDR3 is TGTGCCAGCAGCCAAGCCGTGGGCGAAGAGACCCAGTACTTC.

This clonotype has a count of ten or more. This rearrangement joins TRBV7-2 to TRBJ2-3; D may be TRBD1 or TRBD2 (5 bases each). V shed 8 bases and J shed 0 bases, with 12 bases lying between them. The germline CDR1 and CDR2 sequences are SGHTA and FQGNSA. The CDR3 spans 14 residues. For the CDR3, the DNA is TGTGCCAGCCTCCAGGGAGCTAGCACAGATACGCAGTATTTT. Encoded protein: CASLQGASTDTQYF.